The 6 T cell receptor beta chains given below trace back to one sample, sequenced in a study of blood T cell repertoires in COVID-19. Clones were read by immunoSEQ multiplex PCR, and TCRdb kept only the in-frame ones, dropping some. The profile shows a few hundred thousand clones, about 79% of them singletons. Sequenced material: peripheral blood. The source is a woman aged 40 to 50 who had recovered from COVID-19.

This chain uses TRBV30 with TRBJ2-1; the D is unclear. This CDR3 spans 12 amino acids. Per germline, CDR1 GTSNPN and CDR2 SVGIG (reference sequence). The V end lost 0 bases, the J end lost 6 bases, and 6 bases lay between the germline ends. Here the CDR3 reads CAWSVLSNEQFF. The CDR3 DNA is TGTGCCTGGAGTGTACTTAGCAATGAGCAGTTCTTC.

This sequence joins TRBV3-1 (or the pseudogene TRBV3-2) and TRBJ2-2; D perhaps matches TRBD1 (6 bases). CDR3 length equals 16 residues. Deletions cut 0 bases from V and 2 bases from J, with 10 bases between. Germline-derived CDR1 and CDR2 are LGHDT and YNNKEL (reference sequence). CDR3 region: CASSQDRGINTGELFF. The CDR3 DNA reads TGTGCCAGCAGCCAAGATAGGGGGATTAACACCGGGGAGCTGTTTTTT.

This chain joins TRBV10-3 and TRBJ1-6; D is unresolved. The V end lost 10 bases, the J end lost 5 bases, and 21 bases lay between the germline ends. This CDR3 comprises 16 residues. Germline-derived CDR1 and CDR2 are ENHRY and SYGVKD. CDR3 region: CASTPGSLYDNSPLHF. CDR3 nucleotide sequence: TGTGCCAGTACCCCAGGCTCCTTATACGATAATTCACCCCTCCACTTT.

The chain's CDR3 is CASRFRQGDRNTEAFF. The CDR3 DNA is TGTGCAAGTCGCTTCCGCCAGGGGGATCGAAACACTGAAGCTTTCTTT. V is TRBV12-2 and J is TRBJ1-1; the table's D gene call, TRBD1, was not cross checked with the DNA. TRBV12-2 is flagged as a pseudogene. The CDR3 has 16 amino acids.

This clone was seen only a few times. Different DNA sequences within this sample yield the same CDR3. The chain links TRBV3-1 (or the pseudogene TRBV3-2) to TRBJ2-3, with 7 bases lining up with TRBD1. The V segment lost 4 bases and the J segment 1 base; nucleotides outside the gene matches: 2. Germline CDR1 LGHDT, CDR2 YNNKEL (reference sequence). The CDR3 covers 14 residues. CDR3 in amino acids: CASSLGQGTDTQYF. Written as DNA, the CDR3 is TGTGCCAGCAGCCTTGGACAGGGCACAGATACGCAGTATTTT.

This clone was detected once. This chain links TRBV4-3 with TRBJ1-4; D possibly corresponds to TRBD1 (6 bases). The CDR3 is 14 residues long. CDR1 and CDR2 from the germline V gene are LGHNA and YSLEER. V was trimmed by 3 bases and J by 7 bases, leaving 12 bases between them. This CDR3 reads CASSHNREGEKLFF. The CDR3 region has the DNA TGCGCCAGCAGCCACAACAGGGAGGGTGAAAAACTGTTTTTT.